One sample yielded the 3 T cell receptor beta chains listed below, sequenced in a study of T cells in Graves' hyperthyroidism and ophthalmopathy. Amplification of TCR beta CDR3 regions used RNA as the template. The HTBI primer set was used in a first-round RT-PCR of the TCR CDR3. Via MiXCR, TCRdb re-called the multiplex PCR reads, giving one row per CDR3 protein. This table holds 750,000 to 950,000 distinct CDR3 sequences, 38% found once. Sample: blood. The receptors were gathered from a man between 18 and 35 years old with Graves' hyperthyroidism.

V usage is TRBV19 and J usage is TRBJ2-2; weak D call: TRBD1 (5 bases). The V gene lost 0 bases and the J gene lost 7 bases, with 6 bases spanning the gap. This CDR3 contains 13 residues. The germline V gene encodes CDR1 LNHDA and CDR2 SQIVND (reference sequence). The CDR3 here is CASSIETDGELFF. The CDR3 nucleotides are TGTGCCAGTAGTATAGAGACAGACGGGGAGCTGTTTTTT.

This sequence joins TRBV9 and TRBJ1-3; perhaps TRBD1 as D (5 bases). Per the germline V gene, CDR1 is SGDLS and CDR2 is YYNGEE. V lost 0 bases and J 10 bases, leaving 8 bases between the germline ends. This CDR3 spans 12 amino acids. In nucleotides, the CDR3 is TGTGCCAGCAGCGTAGAGGGGAAGACCATATATTTT. Its translation is CASSVEGKTIYF.

V usage is TRBV15 and J usage is TRBJ2-5; weak D call: TRBD2 (6 bases). Trimming removed 3 bases from V and 1 base from J, with 12 bases in between. The germline CDR1 and CDR2 sequences are LNHNV and YYDKDF (reference sequence). There are 15 residues in the CDR3. Here the CDR3 DNA reads TGTGCCACCAGCAGCCTAGACGGGGGCCAAGAGACCCAGTACTTC. Residues: CATSSLDGGQETQYF.